This paragraph covers one T cell receptor (beta chain) sequence. Germline CDR1 MGHRA, CDR2 YSYEKL. There are 15 residues in the CDR3. V lost 4 bases to trimming and J lost 7 bases; unmatched junction nucleotides: 10. This entry is derived from a study of blood T cell repertoires in COVID-19. Study details: Specimens from acute and convalescent COVID-19 originated in the United States, Italy and Spain. The analysed material was cDNA or gDNA that came from T cells, B-cell-depleted T cells, or PBMCs.

As handled by the study authors: Quantification of nucleated cells was approximated via reference gene primer amplification. The repertoire was sequenced with immunoSEQ multiplex PCR; TCRdb's copy has only in-frame clones and lacks some. V, J and clone size are those of that table, while D and trimming were read from the DNA. The repertoire holds 90,000 to 110,000 clones, around 90% seen once, with 1% to 1.4% in the top ten. The chain links TRBV4-1 to TRBJ2-1; TRBD1 aligns across 7 bases. This receptor was obtained from a human donor in a cohort sampled during active COVID-19. The specimen sequenced was peripheral blood. CDR3 nucleotide sequence: TGCGCCAGCAGCCGGGACGACTTACAGGGGAATGAGCAGTTCTTC. Translating gives CASSRDDLQGNEQFF.